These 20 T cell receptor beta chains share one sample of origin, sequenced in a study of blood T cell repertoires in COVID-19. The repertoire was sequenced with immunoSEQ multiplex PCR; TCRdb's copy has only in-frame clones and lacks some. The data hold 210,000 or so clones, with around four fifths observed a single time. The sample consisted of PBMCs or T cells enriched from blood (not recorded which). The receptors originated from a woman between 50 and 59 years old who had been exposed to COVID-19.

The CDR3 is CASSSISRRGITNEQFF. CDR3 nucleotides: TGCGCCAGCAGTTCTATTAGCAGGCGAGGGATAACCAATGAGCAGTTCTTC. This chain connects TRBV10-2 to TRBJ2-1; possibly TRBD2 for D (5 bases). Germline CDR1 WSHSY, CDR2 SAAADI. The CDR3 spans 17 residues. Trimming pared 5 bases from V and 6 bases from J, leaving 23 bases between.

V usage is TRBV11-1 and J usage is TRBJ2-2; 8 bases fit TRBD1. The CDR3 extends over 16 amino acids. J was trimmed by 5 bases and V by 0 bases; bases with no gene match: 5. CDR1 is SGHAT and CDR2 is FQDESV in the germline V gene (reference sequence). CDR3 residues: CASSLAPRGLTGELFF. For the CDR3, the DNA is TGTGCCAGCAGCTTAGCGCCCAGGGGGCTAACCGGGGAGCTGTTTTTT.

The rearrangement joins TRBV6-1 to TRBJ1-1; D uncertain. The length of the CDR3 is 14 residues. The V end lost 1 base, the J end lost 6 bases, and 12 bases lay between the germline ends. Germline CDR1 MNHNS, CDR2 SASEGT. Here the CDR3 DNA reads TGTGCCAGCAGTGAAGGGAGGTCAAGCGCTGAAGCTTTCTTT. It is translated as CASSEGRSSAEAFF.

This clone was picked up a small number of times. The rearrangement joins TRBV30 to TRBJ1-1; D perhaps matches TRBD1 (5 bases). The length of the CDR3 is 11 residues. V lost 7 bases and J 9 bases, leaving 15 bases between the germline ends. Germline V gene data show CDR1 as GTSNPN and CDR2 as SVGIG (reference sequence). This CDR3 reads CAFASDTQAFF. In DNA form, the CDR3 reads TGTGCCTTTGCCTCGGACACACAAGCTTTCTTT.

The CDR3 here is CAWSVGSRGHSPLHF. As DNA, the CDR3 is TGTGCCTGGAGTGTTGGGTCCAGGGGGCATTCACCCCTCCACTTT. The chain employs TRBV30 and TRBJ1-6; TRBD1 matches at 8 bases. Germline values: CDR1 GTSNPN, CDR2 SVGIG (reference sequence). The V gene end was trimmed by 0 bases and the J gene end by 8 bases; junction bases not matched to a gene: 6. The CDR3 loop spans 15 amino acids.

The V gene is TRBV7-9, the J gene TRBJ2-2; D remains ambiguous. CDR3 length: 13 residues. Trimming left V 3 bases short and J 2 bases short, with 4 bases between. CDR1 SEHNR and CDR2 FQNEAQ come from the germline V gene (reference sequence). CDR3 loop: CASSFRNTGELFF. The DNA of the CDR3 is TGTGCCAGCAGCTTCAGAAACACCGGGGAGCTGTTTTTT.

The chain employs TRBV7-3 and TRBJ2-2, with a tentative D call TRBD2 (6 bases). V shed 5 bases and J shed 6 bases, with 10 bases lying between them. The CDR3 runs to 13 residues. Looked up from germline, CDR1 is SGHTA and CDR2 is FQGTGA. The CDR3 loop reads CASSTRDSGELFF. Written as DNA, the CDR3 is TGTGCCAGCAGCACCCGGGACTCCGGGGAGCTGTTTTTT.

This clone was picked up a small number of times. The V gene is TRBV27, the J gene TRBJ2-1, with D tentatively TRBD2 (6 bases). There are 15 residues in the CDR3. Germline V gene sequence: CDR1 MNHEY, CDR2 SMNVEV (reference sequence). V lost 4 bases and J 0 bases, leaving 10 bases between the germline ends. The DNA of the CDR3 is TGTGCCAGCAGTTCTGCGGGGAACTCCTACAATGAGCAGTTCTTC. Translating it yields CASSSAGNSYNEQFF.

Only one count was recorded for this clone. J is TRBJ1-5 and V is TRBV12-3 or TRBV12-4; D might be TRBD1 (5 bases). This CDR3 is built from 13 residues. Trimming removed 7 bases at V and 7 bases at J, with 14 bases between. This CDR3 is CASNPGGGQPQHF. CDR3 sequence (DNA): TGTGCCAGCAATCCCGGGGGAGGACAGCCCCAGCATTTT.

The CDR3 sequence is CASSGSRERGAPNTGELFF. CDR3 DNA: TGCGCCAGCAGTGGGTCGAGAGAGCGGGGGGCACCGAACACCGGGGAGCTGTTTTTT. This chain joins TRBV10-1 and TRBJ2-2, with 9 positions matching TRBD2. The length of the CDR3 is 19 residues. CDR1 is WNHNN and CDR2 is SYGVQD in the germline V gene (reference sequence). J was trimmed by 0 bases and V by 4 bases; bases with no gene match: 12.

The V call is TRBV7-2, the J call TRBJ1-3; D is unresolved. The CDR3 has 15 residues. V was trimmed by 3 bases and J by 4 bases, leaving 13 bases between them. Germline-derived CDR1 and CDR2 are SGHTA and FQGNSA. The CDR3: CASSFSRTGGNTIYF. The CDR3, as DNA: TGTGCCAGCAGCTTCTCGAGGACGGGGGGAAACACCATATATTTT. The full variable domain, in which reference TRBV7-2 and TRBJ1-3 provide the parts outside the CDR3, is GAGVSQSPSNKVTEKGKDVELRCDPISGHTALYWYRQSLGQGLEFLIYFQGNSAPDKSGLPSDRFSAERTGGSVSTLTIQRTQQEDSAVYLCASSFSRTGGNTIYFGEGSWLTVV.

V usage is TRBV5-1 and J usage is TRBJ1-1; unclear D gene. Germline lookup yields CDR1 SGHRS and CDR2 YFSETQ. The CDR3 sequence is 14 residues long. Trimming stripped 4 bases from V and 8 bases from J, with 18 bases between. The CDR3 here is CASSRALEGTEAFF. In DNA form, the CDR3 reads TGCGCCAGCAGCCGGGCCTTGGAGGGTACAGAAGCTTTCTTT.

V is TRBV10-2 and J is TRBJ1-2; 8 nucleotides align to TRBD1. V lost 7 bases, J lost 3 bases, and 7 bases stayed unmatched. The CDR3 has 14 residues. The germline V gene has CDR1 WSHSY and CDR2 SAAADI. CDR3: CASISGQADYGYTF. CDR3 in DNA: TGCGCCAGCATTTCGGGACAGGCGGACTATGGCTACACCTTC.

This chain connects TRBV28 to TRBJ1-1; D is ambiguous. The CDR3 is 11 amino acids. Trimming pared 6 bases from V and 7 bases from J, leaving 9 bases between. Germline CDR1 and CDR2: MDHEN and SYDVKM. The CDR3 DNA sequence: TGTGCCAGCAGGAAATTCGGTGAAGCTTTCTTT. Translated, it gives CASRKFGEAFF.

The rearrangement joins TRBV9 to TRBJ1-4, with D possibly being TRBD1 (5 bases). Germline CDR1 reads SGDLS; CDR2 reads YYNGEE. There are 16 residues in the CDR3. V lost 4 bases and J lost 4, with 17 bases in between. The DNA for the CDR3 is TGTGCCAGCAGCCCCGGGGGGGAAGGGCATAATGAAAAACTGTTTTTT. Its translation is CASSPGGEGHNEKLFF.

The CDR3 protein is CASSLSAQETQYF. The CDR3 coding sequence is TGTGCCAGCAGTTTATCGGCCCAAGAGACCCAGTACTTC. The chain couples TRBV27 to TRBJ2-5; D unclear. Germline V gene data show CDR1 as MNHEY and CDR2 as SMNVEV (reference sequence). The CDR3 sequence is 13 residues long. V was clipped by 0 bases and J by 1 base, with 3 bases between them.

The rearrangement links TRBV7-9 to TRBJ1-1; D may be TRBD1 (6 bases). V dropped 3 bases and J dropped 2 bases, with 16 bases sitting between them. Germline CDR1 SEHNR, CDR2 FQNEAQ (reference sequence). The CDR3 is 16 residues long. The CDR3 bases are TGTGCCAGCAGCTTTCCCCAACAGGGATCCAACACTGAAGCTTTCTTT. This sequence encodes CASSFPQQGSNTEAFF.

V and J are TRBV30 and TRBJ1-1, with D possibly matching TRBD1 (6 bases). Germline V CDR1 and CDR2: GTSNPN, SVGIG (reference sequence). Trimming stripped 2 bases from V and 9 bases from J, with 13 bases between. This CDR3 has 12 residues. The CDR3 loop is CAWSPYTGKAFF. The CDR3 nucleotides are TGTGCCTGGAGTCCTTATACAGGGAAAGCTTTCTTT.

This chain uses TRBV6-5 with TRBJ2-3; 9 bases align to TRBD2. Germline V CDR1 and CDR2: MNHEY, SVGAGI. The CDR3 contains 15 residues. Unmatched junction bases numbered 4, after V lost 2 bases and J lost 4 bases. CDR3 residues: CASSYGGLAPDTQYF. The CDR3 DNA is TGTGCCAGCAGTTACGGGGGACTAGCTCCAGATACGCAGTATTTT.

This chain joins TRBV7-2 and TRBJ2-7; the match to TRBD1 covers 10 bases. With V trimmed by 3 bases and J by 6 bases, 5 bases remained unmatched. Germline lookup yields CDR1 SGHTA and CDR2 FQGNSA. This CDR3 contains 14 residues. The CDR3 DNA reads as TGTGCCAGCAGCTTTAGACAGGGGGCTTCCGAGCAGTACTTC. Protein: CASSFRQGASEQYF.